The entry below gives a single T cell receptor beta chain sequence along with its context. The sample belongs to a study of blood T cell repertoires in COVID-19. Across the study: Sample material is recorded as cDNA or gDNA derived from T cells, B-cell-depleted T cells, or PBMCs.

There are 15 residues in the CDR3. Germline-derived CDR1 and CDR2 are LGHDT and YNNKEL (reference sequence). V lost 3 bases and J 4 bases, leaving 12 bases between the germline ends. Method: immunoSEQ multiplex PCR; TCRdb's copy keeps in-frame clones and lacks some. The sample has about 230,000 clones; 70% to 90% are singletons. During active infection, Seattle patients enrolled and were then monitored through disease. This clonotype was sampled from a man in his forties or fifties with COVID-19, enrolled during active disease. The gene calls are TRBV3-1 (or the pseudogene TRBV3-2) and TRBJ1-4, with TRBD1 as a possible D gene (5 bases). Sequenced: peripheral blood. The CDR3 sequence is CASSQSGAGNEKLFF. The CDR3, as DNA: TGTGCCAGCAGCCAGAGCGGGGCTGGTAATGAAAAACTGTTTTTT.